The 21 T cell receptor beta chains presented below share a single source sample, sequenced in a study of blood T cell repertoires in COVID-19. Assay used: immunoSEQ multiplex PCR; TCRdb lists only in-frame clones, some missing. In the table there are over 100,000 clones, 84% of which are singletons. The sequencing input was peripheral blood. These receptors all stem from a man in his forties with active or convalescent COVID-19.

The CDR3 reads CASSVTLQDRSGNTIYF. CDR3 sequence (DNA): TGTGCCAGCAGCGTGACCCTCCAGGATCGCTCTGGAAACACCATATATTTT. The chain uses TRBV9 and TRBJ1-3; D not certain. This CDR3 has 17 amino acids. V gave up 2 bases and J gave up 0 bases, with 15 bases separating them. Germline CDR1 is SGDLS and CDR2 is YYNGEE.

The genes are TRBV4-1 and TRBJ2-7, with TRBD2 matching over 10 bases. The CDR3 extends over 14 amino acids. From germline, CDR1 is MGHRA and CDR2 YSYEKL. The trim removed 1 base at V and 5 bases at J, leaving 2 bases unmatched. The CDR3 bases are TGCGCCAGCAGCCAAGCCGGGACTAGCGACGAGCAGTACTTC. Its protein is CASSQAGTSDEQYF.

The genes are TRBV19 and TRBJ2-1; TRBD1 aligns across 7 bases. Unmatched junction bases numbered 9, after V lost 3 bases and J lost 7 bases. The germline gives CDR1 LNHDA, CDR2 SQIVND (reference sequence). This CDR3 contains 15 residues. The CDR3 reads CASSIKTGLRNEQFF. The CDR3, as DNA: TGTGCCAGTAGTATTAAGACAGGGTTAAGGAATGAGCAGTTCTTC.

This chain connects TRBV6-5 to TRBJ1-2; 8 nucleotides align to TRBD1. This CDR3 spans 16 amino acids. Germline lookup yields CDR1 MNHEY and CDR2 SVGAGI. J lost 2 bases, V lost 2 bases, and 7 bases had no gene match. CDR3 residues: CASSYGAGGFNYGYTF. The CDR3 nucleotides are TGTGCCAGCAGTTACGGGGCAGGGGGCTTCAACTATGGCTACACCTTC.

The V and J genes are TRBV3-1 (or the pseudogene TRBV3-2) and TRBJ1-6, with D tentatively TRBD1 (6 bases). Germline V gene sequence: CDR1 LGHDT, CDR2 YNNKEL (reference sequence). The length of the CDR3 is 14 residues. Trimming stripped 3 bases from V and 7 bases from J, with 10 bases between. The CDR3 sequence: CASSQGHRNSPLHF. CDR3 DNA: TGTGCCAGCAGCCAGGGACACCGAAATTCACCCCTCCACTTT.

The chain employs TRBV2 and TRBJ2-1; perhaps TRBD2 as D (5 bases). The V gene lost 5 bases and the J gene lost 0 bases, with 17 bases spanning the gap. The CDR3 covers 17 residues. CDR1 and CDR2 from the germline V gene are SNHLY and FYNNEI. The CDR3 loop is CASSPGLMIPSYNEQFF. CDR3 nucleotide sequence: TGTGCCAGCAGTCCGGGGTTAATGATTCCCTCCTACAATGAGCAGTTCTTC.

V is TRBV6-2 or TRBV6-3 and J is TRBJ2-6, with TRBD1 identical over 9 bases. The length of the CDR3 is 16 residues. V lost 3 bases, J lost 2 bases, and 2 bases stayed unmatched. Per germline, CDR1 MNHEY and CDR2 SVGEGT. CDR3 sequence reads: CASSYNRGPGANVLTF. Here the CDR3 DNA reads TGTGCCAGCAGTTATAACAGGGGGCCTGGGGCCAACGTCCTGACTTTC.

The CDR3 DNA sequence: TGCGCCAGCAGCCCGATAGCGGGGGGGACCTACAATGAGCAGTTCTTC. This translates into CASSPIAGGTYNEQFF. V and J are TRBV5-1 and TRBJ2-1; 11 bases are a match to TRBD2. V lost 4 bases to trimming and J lost 2 bases; unmatched junction nucleotides: 5. This CDR3 is built from 16 residues. Germline loops: CDR1 SGHRS, CDR2 YFSETQ. Complete variable domain (other parts from reference TRBV5-1 and TRBJ2-1): KAGVTQTPRYLIKTRGQQVTLSCSPISGHRSVSWYQQTPGQGLQFLFEYFSETQRNKGNFPGRFSGRQFSNSRSEMNVSTLELGDSALYLCASSPIAGGTYNEQFFGPGTRLTVL.

This sequence joins TRBV2 and TRBJ1-2; 8 bases line up with TRBD1. J lost 6 bases, V lost 7 bases, and 7 bases had no gene match. This CDR3 has 13 residues. The germline V gene has CDR1 SNHLY and CDR2 FYNNEI. CDR3 region: CASNHRGGDGYTF. Written as DNA, the CDR3 is TGTGCCAGCAACCACAGGGGGGGCGATGGCTACACCTTC.

The chain combines TRBV11-3 with TRBJ2-2, with a weak D call TRBD2 (6 bases). The CDR3 totals 15 residues. Trimming shortened V by 1 base and J by 0 bases, and 6 bases separated the two germline ends. The germline V gene has CDR1 SGHNT and CDR2 YENEEA. The CDR3 spells CASSLAGANTGELFF. CDR3 sequence (DNA): TGTGCCAGCAGCTTAGCGGGGGCGAACACCGGGGAGCTGTTTTTT.

About this clone itself: One end of the junction varies from germline; a read error may be responsible. The gene calls are TRBV7-7 and TRBJ2-5; 7 bases match TRBD1. The CDR3 runs 14 residues. Germline V gene sequence: CDR1 SSHAT, CDR2 FNYEAQ (reference sequence). In nucleotides, the CDR3 is TGTGCTAGCAGCCCCACAGGGGAAAGAGAGACCCAGTACTTC. Protein product: CASSPTGERETQYF.

The chain couples TRBV11-2 to TRBJ1-4, with 10 bases aligning to TRBD1. V trimming: 5 bases; J trimming: 1 base; junction bases outside the gene matches: 10. Germline assignment: CDR1 SGHAT and CDR2 FQNNGV. The CDR3 runs 18 residues. The CDR3 DNA is TGTGCCAGCAGCACGAGACAGGGGGCGCGGGTAACTAATGAAAAACTGTTTTTT. Protein product: CASSTRQGARVTNEKLFF.

The V and J genes are TRBV7-3 and TRBJ2-7; 8 nucleotides align to TRBD2. The germline V gene has CDR1 SGHTA and CDR2 FQGTGA. J was trimmed by 2 bases and V by 2 bases; bases with no gene match: 5. This CDR3 contains 15 residues. In nucleotides, the CDR3 is TGTGCCAGCAGCTTATTCGCCGGGGGGGCCTACGAGCAGTACTTC. Encoded protein: CASSLFAGGAYEQYF.

This clone was counted a few times. The chain links TRBV24-1 to TRBJ2-2, with 9 nucleotides matching TRBD1. Germline V gives CDR1 KGHDR, CDR2 SFDVKD. There are 19 residues in the CDR3. Trimming removed 2 bases from V and 0 bases from J; junction bases left unmatched: 9. DNA for the CDR3: TGTGCCACCAGTGATTCCCGGACAGGGGCGCACGCGAACACCGGGGAGCTGTTTTTT. It codes for CATSDSRTGAHANTGELFF.

This chain links TRBV6-5 with TRBJ2-1, with 10 bases that match TRBD2. The germline CDR1 and CDR2 sequences are MNHEY and SVGAGI. This CDR3 spans 13 amino acids. Trimming took 8 bases from V and 4 from J; bases not matched to a gene: 2. DNA for the CDR3: TGTGCCAGCGGGACTAGCGAGTACAATGAGCAGTTCTTC. It specifies CASGTSEYNEQFF.

The V and J genes are TRBV7-9 and TRBJ2-7; TRBD2 agrees at 16 bases. V lost 5 bases to trimming and J lost 4 bases; unmatched junction nucleotides: 11. The CDR3 has 18 amino acids. CDR1 and CDR2 (germline): SEHNR, FQNEAQ (reference sequence). Here the CDR3 DNA reads TGTGCCAGCAGCCCCACCGGGACTAGCGGGGGGGCGGGGTACGAGCAGTACTTC. Protein product: CASSPTGTSGGAGYEQYF.

The rearrangement joins TRBV29-1 to TRBJ1-2; 9 bases match TRBD1. The CDR3 runs 14 residues. Per the germline V gene, CDR1 is SQVTM and CDR2 is ANQGSEA. The trim removed 0 bases at V and 7 bases at J, leaving 6 bases unmatched. The CDR3 region has the DNA TGCAGCGTTGAAGAGTGGGGACAGGGCCTTGGCTACACCTTC. Encoded protein: CSVEEWGQGLGYTF. Together with reference TRBV29-1 and TRBJ1-2, the CDR3 gives the full variable domain: SAVISQKPSRDICQRGTSLTIQCQVDSQVTMMFWYRQQPGQSLTLIATANQGSEATYESGFVIDKFPISRPNLTFSTLTVSNMSPEDSSIYLCSVEEWGQGLGYTFGSGTRLTVV.

The chain carries TRBV18 and TRBJ1-2; D gene unclear. The length of the CDR3 is 13 residues. V shed 6 bases and J shed 7 bases, with 15 bases lying between them. Looked up from germline, CDR1 is KGHSH and CDR2 is LQKENI. The CDR3 protein is CASSPDRFGGYTF. CDR3 bases: TGTGCCAGCTCGCCCGATAGATTTGGTGGCTACACCTTC.

The chain is built from TRBV5-1 and TRBJ2-5; D may be TRBD2 (7 bases). Germline CDR1 reads SGHRS; CDR2 reads YFSETQ. The CDR3 extends over 15 amino acids. Trimming pared 2 bases from V and 5 bases from J, leaving 16 bases between. The chain's CDR3 is CASSFARGARETQYF. The CDR3, as DNA: TGCGCCAGCAGCTTTGCCCGGGGGGCGCGGGAGACCCAGTACTTC.

This clone appeared a few times. This chain joins TRBV7-2 and TRBJ1-4; 7 nucleotides align to TRBD1. Losses at the gene ends were 2 bases for V and 7 bases for J; bases not matched to a gene: 10. CDR1 and CDR2 (germline): SGHTA, FQGNSA. The length of the CDR3 is 16 residues. The CDR3, as DNA: TGTGCCAGCAGCTTAACCCCAGCAGGGGGTGGTGAAAAACTGTTTTTT. Translating it yields CASSLTPAGGGEKLFF.

J is TRBJ2-7 and V is TRBV7-2; D is uncertain. V lost 2 bases and J lost 4, with 9 bases in between. The germline CDR1 and CDR2 sequences are SGHTA and FQGNSA. The CDR3 is made up of 13 amino acids. The CDR3 bases are TGTGCCAGCAGCTTATTAAACACATACGAGCAGTACTTC. This translates into CASSLLNTYEQYF.